Sequencing of this T cell receptor (beta chain) was carried out in a study of T cell responses to AZD1222 COVID-19 vaccine. Germline CDR1 reads LGHNA; CDR2 reads YNFKEQ. V gave up 0 bases and J gave up 4 bases, with 14 bases separating them. The CDR3 extends over 16 amino acids. In regard to this clone: Its target is unknown.

Regarding the study as a whole: It should be noted that donors were predominantly white British and more often female, and clonal diversity was possibly underestimated. In all cases, repertoires were sampled only after the peak T cell response. Spike-wide vaccine-associated CD4 TCRs dominated at 160-218 and 743-854. The study found Spike-specific TCR breadth and depth rose after two AZD1222 doses.

The assay was immunoSEQ multiplex PCR, and TCRdb's table has in-frame clones only and misses some. The data show over 50,000 clones, 65% to 85% seen once. Sample: peripheral blood, taken on day 0 of AZD1222 vaccination. The TCR sequence derives from an adult in good health. The chain has TRBV4-2 and TRBJ2-3, with TRBD2 as a possible D gene (6 bases). CDR3 nucleotides: TGTGCCAGCAGCCAAGATCTTAGCGGAGATTCAGATACGCAGTATTTT. Protein: CASSQDLSGDSDTQYF.